The sequence of this T cell receptor beta chain was determined in a study of cytomegalovirus exposure and HLA in healthy donors. Germline V gene data show CDR1 as SGHRS and CDR2 as YFSETQ. V was pared by 1 base and J by 6 bases, with 5 bases of the junction left unmatched. The CDR3 consists of 14 residues. The PCR made use of 60 Vbeta and 13 Jbeta primers. Profiling relied on immunoSEQ multiplex PCR, and the TCRdb table lists in-frame clones only, not all of them. Among approximately 120,000 clones listed, around 78% were seen once. This receptor was taken from a man aged 40-49 years in good health and CMV-seronegative. Sample: PBMCs. The rearrangement joins TRBV5-1 to TRBJ2-3; 7 positions agree with TRBD2. The CDR3 sequence: CASSLTSESDTQYF. CDR3 DNA: TGCGCCAGCAGCTTGACTAGCGAATCTGATACGCAGTATTTT.